The clone carrying this T cell receptor (beta chain) was detected a few times. The data were taken from a study of blood T cell repertoires in COVID-19. The wider study: T cells, B-cell-depleted T cells, or PBMCs supplied cDNA or gDNA.

Measured with immunoSEQ multiplex PCR; TCRdb has only the in-frame clones, and not every one. Of about 210,000 clones in the sample, around 87% were seen once. The V gene's germline CDR1 is WSHSY and CDR2 SAAADI. The CDR3 contains 14 residues. Trimming removed 6 bases from V and 7 bases from J; junction bases left unmatched: 6. The receptor was isolated from a man aged 30 to 39 in a cohort exposed to, infected with or recovered from COVID-19 (not recorded which). Sequenced: PBMCs or T cells enriched from blood (not recorded which). The chain employs TRBV10-2 and TRBJ2-5; 12 nucleotides line up with TRBD2. CDR3 sequence (DNA): TGCGCCAGCAGGCCCGGACTAGCGGGAACGACCCAGTACTTC. This encodes CASRPGLAGTTQYF.